A single sample gave rise to the 8 T cell receptor beta chains below, sequenced in a study of blood T cells in healthy people across ages. Primers used in a second PCR of roughly 7 to 12 cycles were a sample-barcoded 5' primer and a J-beta primer mix. TCRdb itself ran the 5' RACE reads through MiXCR, one entry per CDR3 protein. The data contain approximately 940,000 distinct CDR3 sequences, around 49% of them singletons. The sample was blood. Every receptor here comes from a man aged 25-45 years in good health.

The chain's CDR3 is CASNRGDYNEQFF. In nucleotides, the CDR3 is TGTGCCAGCAACCGGGGGGACTACAATGAGCAGTTCTTC. The chain recombines TRBV7-9 with TRBJ2-1; 7 bases agree with TRBD2. Germline lookup yields CDR1 SEHNR and CDR2 FQNEAQ (reference sequence). CDR3 length: 13 residues. V was pared by 7 bases and J by 3 bases, with 3 bases of the junction left unmatched.

The gene calls are TRBV29-1 and TRBJ1-4; possible D gene TRBD1, 6 bases. The germline V gene encodes CDR1 SQVTM and CDR2 ANQGSEA. The CDR3 is 14 amino acids. V was clipped by 6 bases and J by 4 bases, with 15 bases between them. CDR3 in amino acids: CSVTRQENNEKLFF. The CDR3 DNA reads as TGCAGCGTCACAAGACAGGAAAATAATGAAAAACTGTTTTTT.

The chain recombines TRBV6-5 with TRBJ2-3, with D possibly being TRBD1 or TRBD2 (5 bases each). Trimming took off 8 bases at V and 6 bases at J, with 18 bases between the two ends. Germline V CDR1 and CDR2: MNHEY, SVGAGI. The CDR3 totals 14 residues. CDR3 bases: TGTGCCAGCTGGGACGGTACTATCACGGATACGCAGTATTTT. It translates to CASWDGTITDTQYF.

This clonotype has a count of ten or more. The V and J genes are TRBV6-5 and TRBJ1-5, with D hard to call. CDR3 length: 13 amino acids. Deletions cut 7 bases from V and 4 bases from J, with 11 bases between. CDR1 and CDR2 (germline): MNHEY, SVGAGI. The CDR3 loop is CASKPGQNQPQHF. The CDR3, as DNA: TGTGCCAGCAAACCTGGGCAGAATCAGCCCCAGCATTTT.

The V gene is TRBV9, the J gene TRBJ2-4; D uncertain. The DNA end favors TRBJ2-5, so the J call may be wrong. Germline V gives CDR1 SGDLS, CDR2 YYNGEE. This CDR3 region has 15 residues. The CDR3 DNA reads TGTGCCAGCAGCGCAGCAGGTCCCTTGGGGGAGACCCAGTACTTC. Encoded protein: CASSAAGPLGETQYF.

V gene TRBV6-6 combines with J gene TRBJ2-5; possible D gene TRBD2, 5 bases. Germline V gives CDR1 MNHNY, CDR2 SVGAGI (reference sequence). The CDR3 has 13 residues. The V end was cut by 8 bases, the J end by 6 bases, with 16 bases between. As DNA, the CDR3 is TGTGCCAGCCAATCAGAGGGCGGTAAGACCCAGTACTTC. Its protein product is CASQSEGGKTQYF.

The table lists this clonotype with a few counts. The chain carries TRBV20-1 and TRBJ2-7; D is possibly TRBD1 (5 bases). Germline CDR1 DFQATT, CDR2 SNEGSKA (reference sequence). V was shortened by 7 bases and J by 3 bases, with 10 bases between the two germline ends. This CDR3 is built from 11 residues. The CDR3 sequence is CSGQRLYEQYF. The CDR3 DNA reads as TGCAGTGGACAGAGGCTCTACGAGCAGTACTTC.

Comments on this clonotype: This may arise from a read error, as a much more abundant clone is one base away. The chain has TRBV5-6 and TRBJ2-3, with TRBD1 as a possible D gene (5 bases). Germline CDR1 reads SGHDT; CDR2 reads YYEEEE. CDR3 length: 15 residues. The CDR3 loop reads CASSRGHVRTETQYF. The CDR3, as DNA: TGTGCCAGCAGCCGCGGACATGTACGCACAGAGACGCAGTATTTT.